This T cell receptor (beta chain) was identified during a study of beta chain features in type 1 diabetes. As for the study in general: The study examined 107,917,701 sorted cells across all samples.

Findings and caveats of the study: TCRB repertoires of naive, central memory and Treg cells appeared more similar among patients than among healthy donors. Moderate but significant shortening of TCRB CDR3s was recorded in all four CD4+ subsets from Type 1 diabetes patients.

For this clone: The antigen remains unidentified.

The CDR3 runs to 13 residues. Trimming at V came to 6 bases and at J to 8 bases, leaving 3 bases not matched to a gene. Germline V gene data show CDR1 as SNHLY and CDR2 as FYNNEI. Sorted populations all exceeded 95% purity. Isolated RNA was reverse transcribed in full, so expressed TCRB transcripts were sequenced. Some 3.8 million reads, on average, came from each naive, central memory and regulatory T cell sample. Method: immunoSEQ multiplex PCR; TCRdb's copy keeps in-frame clones and lacks some. The sample consists of approximately 130,000 clones, 15% to 20% of them appearing once. The chain employs TRBV2 and TRBJ2-4; 11 nucleotides match TRBD1. This TCR was sampled from a man younger than 35 with type 1 diabetes. Material for sequencing was central memory CD4+ T cells from blood. CDR3 protein: CASRGQGADIQYF. The CDR3, as DNA: TGTGCCAGCAGAGGACAGGGGGCGGACATTCAGTACTTC.